This T cell receptor (beta chain) was recovered during a study of beta chain bispecific antibodies for T cell cancers listed by TCRdb under 2021. About the full investigation: Healthy donor T cells were cocultured with T cell leukemia lines and bispecific antibodies, and TRBV sequencing of the surviving cells was then used to measure how much each TRBV family was depleted. Surface TRBV12 (TRBV12-3) was expressed by Jurkat cells, and surface TRBV5-5 was expressed by HPB-ALL cells. Points the paper makes about the study in general: Cross-reactivity of the anti-TRBV5-5 antibody with TRBV5-6 was attributed to high sequence similarity between the two genes. Every sequenced sample contained a mix of leukemia cell line cells and normal T cells, and most targeted TRBV signal came from the leukemia cells rather than from the normal T cells. Relative to anti-CD19, exposure to anti-TRBV12 lowered the TRBV12-3 share of total TRBV signal by roughly 99%, while TRBV12-4 dropped by around 34%, a change that was not significant. Relative to anti-CD19, TRBV5-5 signal was reduced by approximately 98% and signal from the closely related TRBV5-6 was reduced by over 90% after anti-TRBV5-5 exposure.

This clonotype was recorded at least ten times. Its antigen is unknown. An end of the junction differs from the germline gene, which may be a read error. From its cysteine to its phenylalanine, the CDR3 spans 12 amino acids. The kept DNA is CDR3 alone, 36 bases in frame from the first base. Unique molecular identifier barcodes were built into the libraries and used for clonotype quantification. Qiagen AllPrep DNA/RNA Micro kits were used to isolate total RNA, and an Agilent TapeStation was used to check RNA quality. TCR beta libraries were built by 5' RACE: cDNA synthesis followed by two PCR steps using TCR beta constant-region gene-specific primers. An Illumina MiSeq platform was used to sequence the TCR beta libraries. In the original analysis: Reads were processed with MIGEC, MiXCR and VDJtools. Clonotype frequency was computed as the clonotype's share of unique molecular identifiers among all unique molecular identifiers in the sample. Nonfunctional TRBV genes classified in IMGT as pseudogenes or open reading frames, for example TRBV1, TRBV12-1 and TRBV21, were left out. The raw public data were reprocessed by TCRdb itself: fastp quality trimming at Q25, MiXCR clonotype calling, in-frame beta chains only. Identical CDR3 protein sequences are pooled into one entry, listed with their most common genes and DNA. The V and J calls here are based on TCRdb, not the publication. The sample table records thousands of distinct CDR3 sequences; less than 2.5% of these occur just once. The ten largest clonotypes hold 66% of the sample.

Per the publication, the treatment or condition label means: alpha-CD19 control bispecific (anti-CD19 x anti-CD3). T cells were expanded from blood mononuclear cells for 3 to 4 days with either the anti-CD3 antibody OKT3 or CD3/CD28 Dynabeads. Anti-CD19 bispecific antibody cocultures served as comparators for TRBV sequencing; in separate killing assays, anti-CD19 had no effect on Jurkat or HPB-ALL cells. The expanded T cells were grown in RPMI 1640 containing roughly 10% fetal bovine serum, recombinant human IL-2 (100 IU/ml) and IL-7 (around 5.4 ng/ml). For cocultures, some 50,000 normal T cells were combined with some 50,000 target cells and bispecific antibody in 85 to 100 ul and incubated for about 17 hours at 37 degrees C. Every bispecific antibody was made of two single-chain variable fragments expressed in a single-chain diabody format with a His tag. Effector T cells were obtained from healthy human donors, and peripheral blood mononuclear cells were isolated from leukapheresis samples by Ficoll density gradient centrifugation.

The chain couples TRBV12-3 or TRBV12-4 to TRBJ2-1; tentative D gene TRBD1, with 6 bases matching. The source material was T cells from a healthy donor cultured with Jurkat leukemia cells, sampled from a culture containing an anti-CD19 bispecific antibody. This TCR came from a human donor in good health. Some clones in this sample may be carry-over from other donors' samples. The nucleotide sequence reads as follows: TGTGCCAGCAGTTTGTGGGACAAAGAGCAGTTCTTC. Its translation is CASSLWDKEQFF.